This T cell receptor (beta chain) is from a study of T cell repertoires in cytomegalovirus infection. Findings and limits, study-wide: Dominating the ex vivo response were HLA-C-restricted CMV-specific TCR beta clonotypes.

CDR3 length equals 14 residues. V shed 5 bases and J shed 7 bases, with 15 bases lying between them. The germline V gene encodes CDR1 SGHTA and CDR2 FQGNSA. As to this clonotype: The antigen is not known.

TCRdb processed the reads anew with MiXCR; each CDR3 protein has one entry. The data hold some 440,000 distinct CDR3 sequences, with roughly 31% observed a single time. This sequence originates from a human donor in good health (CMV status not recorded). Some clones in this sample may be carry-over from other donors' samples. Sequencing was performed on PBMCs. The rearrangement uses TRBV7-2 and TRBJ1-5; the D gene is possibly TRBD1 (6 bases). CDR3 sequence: CASSENYRDQPQHF. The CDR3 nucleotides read TGTGCCAGCAGCGAGAACTACAGGGACCAGCCCCAGCATTTT.